This TCR beta chain was documented in a study of shared clonotypes between healthy human individuals. V was pared by 2 bases and J by 8 bases, with 15 bases between. This CDR3 spans 14 amino acids. Per germline, CDR1 MDHEN and CDR2 SYDVKM. Genomic DNA of every subset was divided equally among multiple immunoSEQ plates. The data were produced by immunoSEQ multiplex PCR, yet TCRdb's version contains in-frame clones alone and is incomplete. Here the sample spans about 680,000 clones, approximately 75% being singletons. This receptor was obtained from a woman aged 30 to 39 in good health. Sequenced sample: memory CD4+ T cells sorted from blood. The subset here: CD45RA-negative fraction. J is TRBJ1-2 and V is TRBV28; D remains ambiguous. The CDR3 DNA follows: TGTGCCAGCAGTTTACGGGGATACGTCCGGGGCTACACCTTC. Its protein product is CASSLRGYVRGYTF.